These 32 T cell receptor beta chains share one sample of origin, sequenced in a study of OX40 agonist ivuxolimab in advanced cancers. Sequencing used immunoSEQ multiplex PCR; TCRdb keeps in-frame clones, though not all of them. There are some 78,000 clones in the sample; about 91% occur only once, and about 3% lies in the top ten. The sample in question was CD4+ or CD8+ T cells sorted from blood, obtained in a trial of the OX40 agonist ivuxolimab. Every receptor here comes from an adult with an advanced solid tumor such as melanoma, head and neck, liver or kidney cancer.

This clone was counted once. The V gene is TRBV5-1, the J gene TRBJ2-2, with 7 bases matching TRBD1. CDR1 and CDR2 (germline): SGHRS, YFSETQ. The CDR3 runs 14 residues. The J segment lost 8 bases and the V segment lost 4 bases, leaving 8 bases of the junction unmatched. The CDR3 protein is CASSTTGTEGELFF. Written as DNA, the CDR3 is TGCGCCAGCAGCACTACAGGGACAGAGGGGGAGCTGTTTTTT.

The rearrangement links TRBV27 to TRBJ1-2; perhaps TRBD1 as D (5 bases). With 3 bases removed from V and 5 bases from J, the gap between germline ends came to 16 bases. The V gene's germline CDR1 is MNHEY and CDR2 SMNVEV (reference sequence). This CDR3 has 15 residues. The CDR3 bases are TGTGCCAGCAGTTTGAGGCAGGGTGAGGGGTATGGCTACACCTTC. Residues: CASSLRQGEGYGYTF.

The chain carries TRBV5-6 and TRBJ2-5; D unresolved. CDR1 and CDR2 from the germline V gene are SGHDT and YYEEEE. CDR3 length equals 11 residues. Trimming took off 4 bases at V and 5 bases at J, with 6 bases between the two ends. This chain's CDR3 is CASSRTETQYF. CDR3 bases: TGTGCCAGCAGCAGGACCGAGACCCAGTACTTC.

V usage is TRBV29-1 and J usage is TRBJ2-3; TRBD1 or TRBD2 may be the D gene (5 bases each). CDR3 length: 15 amino acids. V was cut by 1 base and J by 3 bases, with 14 bases left in between. Germline V gene lookup returns CDR1 SQVTM and CDR2 ANQGSEA. CDR3 DNA: TGCAGCGTTGAAGGGGACCCACCTGGGACAGATACGCAGTATTTT. As protein: CSVEGDPPGTDTQYF.

The chain combines TRBV5-5 with TRBJ1-1; D unclear. Germline-derived CDR1 and CDR2 are SGHKS and YYEKEE (reference sequence). The V end was cut by 3 bases, the J end by 1 base, with 10 bases between. The CDR3 loop spans 14 amino acids. Written as DNA, the CDR3 is TGTGCCAGCAGCTGGGCCTTGGCGAACACTGAAGCTTTCTTT. Amino acids: CASSWALANTEAFF.

The rearrangement joins TRBV18 to TRBJ2-7; 9 bases match TRBD1. Trimming at V came to 3 bases and at J to 2 bases, leaving 5 bases not matched to a gene. Germline loops: CDR1 KGHSH, CDR2 LQKENI. The CDR3 loop spans 15 amino acids. CDR3 sequence: CASSPPGQGPYEQYF. The CDR3, as DNA: TGTGCCAGCTCACCCCCGGGACAGGGACCCTACGAGCAGTACTTC.

The chain is built from TRBV4-2 and TRBJ1-2; the D is unclear. This CDR3 spans 14 amino acids. Trimming took off 1 base at V and 2 bases at J, with 8 bases between the two ends. Germline V gene sequence: CDR1 LGHNA, CDR2 YNFKEQ. The CDR3 is CASSQAHSNYGYTF. CDR3 nucleotide sequence: TGTGCCAGCAGCCAAGCCCACAGCAACTATGGCTACACCTTC.

The chain has TRBV30 and TRBJ2-7, with D possibly TRBD2 on 6 matching bases. Trimming stripped 5 bases from V and 0 bases from J, with 14 bases between. The CDR3 spans 14 residues. CDR1 and CDR2 (germline): GTSNPN, SVGIG (reference sequence). CDR3 protein: CAWGVGGSSYEQYF. The CDR3 DNA is TGTGCCTGGGGGGTAGGAGGGAGCTCCTACGAGCAGTACTTC.

V gene TRBV18 combines with J gene TRBJ1-1; D is perhaps TRBD1 (5 bases). CDR1 is KGHSH, CDR2 LQKENI, per germline. CDR3 length: 15 amino acids. V was cut by 5 bases and J by 4 bases, with 17 bases left in between. The CDR3 is CASSTLGEGTTEAFF. Written as DNA, the CDR3 is TGTGCCAGCTCAACCCTCGGGGAAGGGACCACTGAAGCTTTCTTT.

This chain connects TRBV16 to TRBJ2-5; D gene ambiguous. V dropped 6 bases and J dropped 4 bases, with 12 bases sitting between them. The CDR3 length is 13 residues. Germline V gene sequence: CDR1 KGHSY, CDR2 FQNENV. The chain's CDR3 is CASSPLSGETQYF. CDR3 sequence (DNA): TGTGCCAGCAGTCCCCTCTCGGGAGAGACCCAGTACTTC.

This chain links TRBV7-2 with TRBJ1-2; D is possibly TRBD1 (5 bases). V shed 5 bases and J shed 4 bases, with 14 bases lying between them. The CDR3 contains 14 residues. The germline V gene encodes CDR1 SGHTA and CDR2 FQGNSA. The CDR3 region has the DNA TGTGCCAGCAGCCCCGACAGTTCGGGCTATGGCTACACCTTC. As protein: CASSPDSSGYGYTF.

The genes are TRBV5-1 and TRBJ2-5; no firm D call. V lost 1 base, J lost 4 bases, and 5 bases lay in between. The V gene's germline CDR1 is SGHRS and CDR2 YFSETQ. There are 12 residues in the CDR3. The chain's CDR3 is CASSLTSETQYF. DNA of the CDR3: TGCGCCAGCAGCTTGACTTCAGAGACCCAGTACTTC. Looking up the rest from reference TRBV5-1 and TRBJ2-5 gives the full variable domain: KAGVTQTPRYLIKTRGQQVTLSCSPISGHRSVSWYQQTPGQGLQFLFEYFSETQRNKGNFPGRFSGRQFSNSRSEMNVSTLELGDSALYLCASSLTSETQYFGPGTRLLVL.

The rearrangement links TRBV7-6 to TRBJ1-1, with D possibly TRBD1 on 6 matching bases. Germline loops: CDR1 SGHVS, CDR2 FNYEAQ. V was cut by 0 bases and J by 1 base, with 9 bases left in between. The CDR3 covers 15 residues. Here the CDR3 reads CASSLAGAGNTEAFF. In nucleotides, the CDR3 is TGTGCCAGCAGCTTAGCGGGGGCAGGGAACACTGAAGCTTTCTTT.

The chain couples TRBV30 to TRBJ2-7, with 7 positions matching TRBD1. The V gene end was trimmed by 2 bases and the J gene end by 0 bases; junction bases not matched to a gene: 1. The germline CDR1 and CDR2 sequences are GTSNPN and SVGIG (reference sequence). The CDR3 length is 13 residues. This chain's CDR3 is CAWSRDSSYEQYF. The CDR3 coding sequence is TGTGCCTGGAGTAGGGACAGCTCCTACGAGCAGTACTTC.

This chain connects TRBV6-1 to TRBJ1-3; the D is unclear. Trimming took 6 bases from V and 8 from J, leaving 11 bases between them. This CDR3 is built from 12 residues. The germline V gene encodes CDR1 MNHNS and CDR2 SASEGT. CDR3 DNA sequence: TGTGCCAGCAGCCTTCACGGGGACACCATATATTTT. It translates to CASSLHGDTIYF.

The V and J genes are TRBV5-1 and TRBJ2-5; 7 bases align to TRBD2. Losses at the gene ends were 1 base for V and 5 bases for J; bases not matched to a gene: 8. CDR1 is SGHRS and CDR2 is YFSETQ in the germline V gene. The CDR3 is 15 amino acids. The CDR3 loop is CASSLTTSRGETQYF. DNA for the CDR3: TGCGCCAGCAGCTTGACGACTAGCCGTGGGGAGACCCAGTACTTC.

The J gene is TRBJ1-6, the V gene TRBV6-6; unclear D gene. The CDR3 has 16 residues. Trimming pared 0 bases from V and 4 bases from J, leaving 10 bases between. Germline CDR1 is MNHNY and CDR2 is SVGAGI (reference sequence). CDR3 coding DNA: TGTGCCAGCAGTTACTCTGTTGCCGAATATAATTCACCCCTCCACTTT. It specifies CASSYSVAEYNSPLHF.

The rearrangement links TRBV5-1 to TRBJ1-1, with D unresolved. CDR1 SGHRS and CDR2 YFSETQ come from the germline V gene. The CDR3 spans 13 residues. V was cut by 0 bases and J by 5 bases, with 8 bases left in between. CDR3 sequence reads: CASSLETGTEAFF. The CDR3 nucleotides read TGCGCCAGCAGCTTGGAGACGGGGACTGAAGCTTTCTTT.

The chain is built from TRBV29-1 and TRBJ1-2; 7 bases fit TRBD1. Germline V gene sequence: CDR1 SQVTM, CDR2 ANQGSEA. Trimming at V came to 2 bases and at J to 2 bases, leaving 5 bases not matched to a gene. This CDR3 region has 14 residues. The CDR3 protein is CSVESLGQNYGYTF. The DNA of the CDR3 is TGCAGCGTTGAAAGTTTGGGACAGAACTATGGCTACACCTTC. The full variable domain, completed using reference TRBV29-1 and TRBJ1-2, is SAVISQKPSRDICQRGTSLTIQCQVDSQVTMMFWYRQQPGQSLTLIATANQGSEATYESGFVIDKFPISRPNLTFSTLTVSNMSPEDSSIYLCSVESLGQNYGYTFGSGTRLTVV.

This clone showed up just once. The V call is TRBV19, the J call TRBJ2-5, with 9 bases aligning to TRBD2. This CDR3 spans 15 amino acids. The germline gives CDR1 LNHDA, CDR2 SQIVND (reference sequence). J was trimmed by 5 bases and V by 6 bases; bases with no gene match: 10. The chain's CDR3 is CASRNAGTSFETQYF. The CDR3 region has the DNA TGTGCCAGTAGAAACGCCGGGACTAGCTTTGAGACCCAGTACTTC.

The chain combines TRBV5-3 with TRBJ1-1, with D possibly being TRBD1 (6 bases). TRBV5-3 is assigned to the ORF class and has an uncertain function. The V end was cut by 10 bases, the J end by 7 bases, with 14 bases between. CDR3 length: 11 residues. The CDR3 DNA reads TGTGCCCGTGGGGGGCGCGGTGAAGCTTTCTTT. It specifies CARGGRGEAFF.

The rearrangement links TRBV5-1 to TRBJ2-3; the D is unclear. Germline V CDR1 and CDR2: SGHRS, YFSETQ. V lost 1 base, J lost 0 bases, and 0 bases lay in between. This CDR3 has 12 amino acids. CDR3 bases: TGCGCCAGCAGCTTGAGCACAGATACGCAGTATTTT. Translation: CASSLSTDTQYF.

The chain has TRBV6-5 and TRBJ1-1; no clear D. This CDR3 comprises 11 residues. V was clipped by 8 bases and J by 2 bases, with 6 bases between them. CDR1 is MNHEY and CDR2 is SVGAGI in the germline V gene. The CDR3, as DNA: TGTGCCAGCTGTTCAAACACTGAAGCTTTCTTT. It codes for CASCSNTEAFF.

The rearrangement joins TRBV6-1 to TRBJ2-7; 7 bases are a match to TRBD1. V was clipped by 6 bases and J by 2 bases; unmatched bases: 7. The CDR3 covers 14 residues. Per germline, CDR1 MNHNS and CDR2 SASEGT. The CDR3 sequence: CASRADRITYEQYF. DNA of the CDR3: TGTGCCAGCAGAGCGGACAGGATCACCTACGAGCAGTACTTC.

The genes are TRBV28 and TRBJ1-1; 8 bases line up with TRBD1. V was clipped by 2 bases and J by 6 bases; unmatched bases: 8. This CDR3 is 15 amino acids long. Germline V gene data show CDR1 as MDHEN and CDR2 as SYDVKM. For the CDR3, the DNA is TGTGCCAGCAGTTTAAGCACCAGGGGGCGAGCTGAAGCTTTCTTT. It is translated as CASSLSTRGRAEAFF.

The gene calls are TRBV5-6 and TRBJ1-1; D not certain. Trimming left V 4 bases short and J 4 bases short, with 23 bases between. The CDR3 spans 17 residues. Germline V lookup: CDR1 SGHDT, CDR2 YYEEEE. CDR3 protein: CASSPGGPSLMGTEAFF. The CDR3 DNA is TGTGCCAGCAGCCCCGGCGGGCCCTCATTGATGGGCACTGAAGCTTTCTTT.

Of note for this clone: One end of the junction is discordant with germline, which a read error may explain. The V gene is TRBV7-2, the J gene TRBJ1-1; D gene unclear. Germline values: CDR1 SGHTA, CDR2 FQGNSA. CDR3 length: 13 residues. CDR3 sequence (DNA): TGTGCCAGCAGCTTAAATTTAGGCGCTGAAGCTTCCTTT. This sequence encodes CASSLNLGAEASF.

J is TRBJ2-7 and V is TRBV4-1; possibly TRBD1 for D (5 bases). V gave up 4 bases and J gave up 1 base, with 11 bases separating them. This CDR3 spans 14 amino acids. Germline V gene sequence: CDR1 MGHRA, CDR2 YSYEKL. The CDR3 loop reads CASSRATASYEQYF. Here the CDR3 DNA reads TGCGCCAGCAGCCGAGCGACAGCATCCTACGAGCAGTACTTC.

For this clone: A read error may produce the germline difference seen at one junction end. The rearrangement joins TRBV7-7 to TRBJ2-4; 10 nucleotides agree with TRBD2. CDR1 SSHAT and CDR2 FNYEAQ come from the germline V gene (reference sequence). The CDR3 extends over 18 amino acids. CDR3 sequence: CASSSGEAGGQAKNIQYF. The CDR3 DNA reads as TGTGCTAGCAGCTCCGGAGAAGCGGGGGGGCAAGCCAAAAACATTCAGTACTTC.

The chain uses TRBV6-5 and TRBJ1-4, with 9 bases aligning to TRBD1. Germline V CDR1 and CDR2: MNHEY, SVGAGI. The CDR3 runs 16 residues. The ends lost 1 base at V and 8 bases at J; junction bases unmatched: 8. DNA of the CDR3: TGTGCCAGCAGTTACTTCAGCGGGACAGGGTACGAAAAACTGTTTTTT. Its protein is CASSYFSGTGYEKLFF.

This chain links TRBV7-9 with TRBJ1-4, with D perhaps TRBD1 (5 bases). Trimming left V 2 bases short and J 8 bases short, with 12 bases between. The germline V gene has CDR1 SEHNR and CDR2 FQNEAQ (reference sequence). The CDR3 length is 14 residues. The CDR3 bases are TGTGCCAGCAGCTTATATGCAGGGAAGGAAAAACTGTTTTTT. Its translation: CASSLYAGKEKLFF.

In DNA, the CDR3 is TGTGCCAGCAGCTTGGTGGGCAGGGCAAACTATGGCTACACCTTC. Amino acids: CASSLVGRANYGYTF. The chain couples TRBV5-4 to TRBJ1-2; tentatively, D is TRBD1 (5 bases). The V gene lost 0 bases and the J gene lost 2 bases, with 11 bases spanning the gap. The CDR3 is 15 amino acids. From germline, CDR1 is SGHNT and CDR2 YYREEE (reference sequence).